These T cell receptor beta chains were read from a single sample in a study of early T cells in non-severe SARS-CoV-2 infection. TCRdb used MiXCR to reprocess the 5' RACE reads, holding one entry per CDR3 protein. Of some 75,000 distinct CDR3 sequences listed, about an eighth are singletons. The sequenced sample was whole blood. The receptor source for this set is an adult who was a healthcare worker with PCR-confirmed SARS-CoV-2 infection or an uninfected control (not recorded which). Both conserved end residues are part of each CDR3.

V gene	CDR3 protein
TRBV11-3	CASSPGGPRNTGELFF
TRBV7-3	CASSSLRVPNEQFF
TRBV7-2	CASSPRLGRDTQYF
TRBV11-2	CASSLPGGNSPLHF
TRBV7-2	CASSGQGGGYEQYF
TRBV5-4	CASSLGADGSKLFF
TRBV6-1	CASTSRAGYTGELFF
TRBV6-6	CASRELGQGKSEKLFF
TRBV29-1	CSVTAGGINEQFF
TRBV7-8	CASSLTSATSPLHF
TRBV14	CASSSGLVEETQYF
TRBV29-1	CSVALGGDTQYF
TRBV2	CASSEIGTSYNEQFF
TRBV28	CASSFGQGAQNGELFF
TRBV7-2	CASSILAGGPVYNEQFF
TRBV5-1	CASSLPNVSQGWSYEQYF
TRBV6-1	CASSEDHTDTQYF
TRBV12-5	CASGGDRKTPYEQYF
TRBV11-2	CASSFVRLNTGELFF
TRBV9	CASSTTGTSGGAGTQYF
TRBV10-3	CANSRDRADTIYF
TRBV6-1	CASSGESRVAKNIQYF
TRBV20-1	CSASRAGLVNEQFF
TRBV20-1	CSAYRLDRHTEAFF
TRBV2	CASSEARSDTQYF
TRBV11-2	CASSLDSIRGKDTEAFF
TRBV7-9	CASSFKRTGAFYEQYF
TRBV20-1	CSARGPGQVNEQFF
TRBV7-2	CASSQTYNRGPYGYTF
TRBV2	CASSATGVTYEQYF
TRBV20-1	CSARFGGSSYNSPLHF
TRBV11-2	CASSFRGGPYNEQFF
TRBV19	CASSPWDKDYGYTF
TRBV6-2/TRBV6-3	CASSYQEPGYDEQFF
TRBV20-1	CSARDVDRVDNEQFF
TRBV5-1	CASSSGAPLGTQYF
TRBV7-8	CASSFGRGNEKLFF
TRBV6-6	CASSLTGTGTYNEQFF
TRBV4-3	CASSDTSPAGGYTF
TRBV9	CASSPGGSAYNEQFF
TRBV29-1	CSVEQGVTQYF
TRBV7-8	CASSLAGGSEKLFF
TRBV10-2	CASSVVEGTPSYNEQFF
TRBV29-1	CSARKGSDTEAFF
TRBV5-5	CASSLLGISNQPQHF
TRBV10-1	CASSEWTSGGPNPKETQYF
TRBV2	CASSESFTAYEQHF
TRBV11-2	CASRTGGYEQYF
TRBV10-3	CAISARSGNTIYF
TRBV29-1	CSAKFTGEGETQYF
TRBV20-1	CSARDDRGTGTTDTQYF
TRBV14	CASSLAGVSTDTQYF